These 20 T cell receptor beta chains originate from one sample sequenced in a study of T cell changes during pregnancy in multiple sclerosis (dated 2019 in TCRdb). Receptors were amplified or captured by the immunoSEQ multiplex PCR assay. The immuneACCESS repertoire file appears here via TCRdb, limited to in-frame rearrangements. These files lack a portion of the clones; in checked studies, under half of the deficit traces to unresolved V genes, and the cause of the others is not known. This sample comprises around 69,000 clones, about 92% of them detected only once. The ten largest account for under 2% of the sample. Here the sequenced sample was peripheral blood, taken in the third trimester of pregnancy. The receptor set was obtained from a female donor in good health, enrolled as a control in a pregnancy study.

The chain recombines TRBV5-4 with TRBJ1-2; D gene uncertain. The CDR3 length is 12 residues. CDR1 SGHNT and CDR2 YYREEE come from the germline V gene (reference sequence). V lost 0 bases to trimming and J lost 8 bases, with 8 bases between them. CDR3 sequence reads: CASSLESGGYTF. The CDR3 bases are TGTGCCAGCAGCTTGGAGAGCGGAGGCTACACCTTC.

The genes are TRBV28 and TRBJ2-1, with 8 positions matching TRBD2. V was clipped by 3 bases and J by 1 base; unmatched bases: 5. The CDR3 is made up of 16 amino acids. Germline lookup yields CDR1 MDHEN and CDR2 SYDVKM. The CDR3 reads CASSLASGGSYNEQFF. The CDR3 DNA sequence: TGTGCCAGCAGTTTGGCCAGCGGGGGTTCCTACAATGAGCAGTTCTTC.

This chain uses TRBV19 with TRBJ1-1; a weak D match, TRBD1 (6 bases). Germline loops: CDR1 LNHDA, CDR2 SQIVND (reference sequence). Trimming took off 7 bases at V and 3 bases at J, with 12 bases between the two ends. The CDR3 loop spans 13 amino acids. This CDR3 reads CASTSGVYTEAFF. CDR3 bases: TGTGCCAGTACCTCAGGGGTGTACACTGAAGCTTTCTTT.

Here the CDR3 reads CASSLPGGDGELFF. The CDR3, as DNA: TGTGCCAGCAGCTTACCAGGGGGCGACGGGGAGCTGTTTTTT. The chain has TRBV7-3 and TRBJ2-2, with 8 bases fitting TRBD1. The CDR3 sequence is 14 residues long. Germline V CDR1 and CDR2: SGHTA, FQGTGA. V dropped 2 bases and J dropped 7; count of bases not matched to a gene: 3.

CDR3 sequence reads: CASSLPSGGAYNEQFF. DNA of the CDR3: TGTGCCAGCAGCTTGCCCAGCGGGGGGGCCTACAATGAGCAGTTCTTC. The V gene is TRBV5-5, the J gene TRBJ2-1, with TRBD2 matching over 10 bases. Germline CDR1 is SGHKS and CDR2 is YYEKEE (reference sequence). V was pared by 1 base and J by 2 bases, with 3 bases of the junction left unmatched. This CDR3 comprises 16 residues.

This clone was observed a few times. The gene calls are TRBV2 and TRBJ2-4; 10 bases line up with TRBD1. Germline V lookup: CDR1 SNHLY, CDR2 FYNNEI. J was trimmed by 2 bases and V by 4 bases; bases with no gene match: 11. The CDR3 is made up of 18 amino acids. The CDR3 coding sequence is TGTGCCAGCAGTGTGGGACAGGGGATGAGCGGGACCAAAAACATTCAGTACTTC. Translating gives CASSVGQGMSGTKNIQYF.

The rearrangement links TRBV5-1 to TRBJ2-1; 14 positions match TRBD2. The V and J ends lost 3 bases and 6 bases, in that order; junction bases with no gene match: 2. Germline loops: CDR1 SGHRS, CDR2 YFSETQ. The CDR3 contains 15 residues. The CDR3 region is CASSWGTSGSNEQFF. Here the CDR3 DNA reads TGCGCCAGCAGCTGGGGGACTAGCGGGAGCAATGAGCAGTTCTTC.

The chain couples TRBV30 to TRBJ2-2, with D possibly matching TRBD2 (7 bases). The CDR3 runs 15 residues. V was clipped by 0 bases and J by 3 bases, with 11 bases between them. Germline loops: CDR1 GTSNPN, CDR2 SVGIG (reference sequence). The CDR3 DNA follows: TGTGCCTGGAGTGTGGGGGGGGCAGACACCGGGGAGCTGTTTTTT. Protein: CAWSVGGADTGELFF. The full variable domain, completed using reference TRBV30 and TRBJ2-2, is SQTIHQWPATLVQPVGSPLSLECTVEGTSNPNLYWYRQAAGRGLQLLFYSVGIGQISSEVPQNLSASRPQDRQFILSSKKLLLSDSGFYLCAWSVGGADTGELFFGEGSRLTVL.

This chain uses TRBV14 with TRBJ2-1; 8 bases match TRBD1. Looked up from germline, CDR1 is SGHDN and CDR2 is FVKESK. The CDR3 length is 15 residues. Losses at the gene ends were 2 bases for V and 6 bases for J; bases not matched to a gene: 6. The CDR3 DNA follows: TGTGCCAGCAGCCAACAGGGGGCAGGCGCCAATGAGCAGTTCTTC. Translating it yields CASSQQGAGANEQFF.

This chain connects TRBV28 to TRBJ2-6, with TRBD1 matching 10 bases. With 2 bases clipped from V and 2 bases from J, the junction kept 3 bases outside the gene matches. Germline CDR1 reads MDHEN; CDR2 reads SYDVKM. The CDR3 is 17 residues long. The CDR3 loop is CASSLRQGAPGANVLTF. The CDR3 region has the DNA TGTGCCAGCAGTTTAAGACAGGGGGCGCCTGGGGCCAACGTCCTGACTTTC. Together with reference TRBV28 and TRBJ2-6, the CDR3 gives the full variable domain: DVKVTQSSRYLVKRTGEKVFLECVQDMDHENMFWYRQDPGLGLRLIYFSYDVKMKEKGDIPEGYSVSREKKERFSLILESASTNQTSMYLCASSLRQGAPGANVLTFGAGSRLTVL.

This chain links TRBV29-1 with TRBJ2-7, with a possible D match to TRBD2 (6 bases). The CDR3 has 12 amino acids. V dropped 5 bases and J dropped 6 bases, with 14 bases sitting between them. The germline V gene encodes CDR1 SQVTM and CDR2 ANQGSEA. The CDR3 loop reads CSVRGTYGEQYF. In DNA, the CDR3 is TGCAGCGTTCGCGGGACTTATGGCGAGCAGTACTTC.

V is TRBV4-1 and J is TRBJ2-3, with 15 nucleotides matching TRBD2. V shed 0 bases and J 1 base; nucleotides not matched to a gene: 11. CDR1 MGHRA and CDR2 YSYEKL come from the germline V gene. This CDR3 comprises 21 residues. The chain's CDR3 is CASSQDARRRTSGRGTDTQYF. The CDR3 region has the DNA TGCGCCAGCAGCCAAGACGCCCGACGTAGGACTAGCGGGAGGGGCACAGATACGCAGTATTTT.

The chain joins TRBV18 to TRBJ2-2; 7 bases align to TRBD2. V lost 3 bases to trimming and J lost 3 bases; unmatched junction nucleotides: 7. From germline, CDR1 is KGHSH and CDR2 LQKENI. This CDR3 spans 16 amino acids. The CDR3 nucleotides are TGTGCCAGCTCACCCTTTCTAGCGGATCACACCGGGGAGCTGTTTTTT. Its protein is CASSPFLADHTGELFF. The full variable domain, completed using reference TRBV18 and TRBJ2-2, is NAGVMQNPRHLVRRRGQEARLRCSPMKGHSHVYWYRQLPEEGLKFMVYLQKENIIDESGMPKERFSAEFPKEGPSILRIQQVVRGDSAAYFCASSPFLADHTGELFFGEGSRLTVL.

V is TRBV7-9 and J is TRBJ2-7; 10 bases fit TRBD1. With 4 bases clipped from V and 2 bases from J, the junction kept 5 bases outside the gene matches. Germline V gives CDR1 SEHNR, CDR2 FQNEAQ (reference sequence). The CDR3 has 15 residues. The CDR3 DNA is TGTGCCAGCAGCTATGGGGGGACAGGGGCCTACGAGCAGTACTTC. This translates into CASSYGGTGAYEQYF.

In this sample, this clone turned up once. The chain links TRBV7-9 to TRBJ1-4; 8 bases match TRBD1. Unmatched junction bases numbered 6, after V lost 5 bases and J lost 7 bases. Per the germline V gene, CDR1 is SEHNR and CDR2 is FQNEAQ (reference sequence). The CDR3 has 14 residues. Here the CDR3 reads CASSLDRGVEKLFF. The CDR3 DNA follows: TGTGCCAGCAGCCTAGACAGGGGTGTTGAAAAACTGTTTTTT.

V usage is TRBV19 and J usage is TRBJ1-2; TRBD1 matches 11 bases. The germline V gene encodes CDR1 LNHDA and CDR2 SQIVND (reference sequence). V dropped 7 bases and J dropped 0; count of bases not matched to a gene: 10. The CDR3 spans 17 residues. DNA of the CDR3: TGTGCCAGTACGTACCTGGGACAGGGGGGATCTAACTATGGCTACACCTTC. Translated, it gives CASTYLGQGGSNYGYTF.

The chain joins TRBV6-5 to TRBJ2-3, with 11 bases fitting TRBD2. V shed 2 bases, J shed 6 bases, and the junction held 7 bases outside the gene matches. Germline lookup yields CDR1 MNHEY and CDR2 SVGAGI. The CDR3 sequence is 16 residues long. The CDR3 region has the DNA TGTGCCAGCAGTTACCGTAGCGGGAGGGCAGGTGATACGCAGTATTTT. Amino acids: CASSYRSGRAGDTQYF.

V gene TRBV7-9 combines with J gene TRBJ2-7, with 7 bases aligning to TRBD2. The CDR3 is 15 residues long. V was clipped by 1 base and J by 1 base; unmatched bases: 4. The germline CDR1 and CDR2 sequences are SEHNR and FQNEAQ (reference sequence). The DNA for the CDR3 is TGTGCCAGCAGCTTAGGCGGTAGCGGGTCCTACGAGCAGTACTTC. This gives the protein CASSLGGSGSYEQYF.

The chain employs TRBV7-6 and TRBJ2-7; 9 bases map to TRBD1. Germline loops: CDR1 SGHVS, CDR2 FNYEAQ. The CDR3 runs to 15 residues. V trimming: 5 bases; J trimming: 3 bases; junction bases outside the gene matches: 8. For the CDR3, the DNA is TGTGCCAGCAGCCCCCAGCCGGGACAGGGCTACGAGCAGTACTTC. It is translated as CASSPQPGQGYEQYF.

This chain uses TRBV5-1 with TRBJ2-5, with 14 bases matching TRBD2. V lost 4 bases to trimming and J lost 2 bases; unmatched junction nucleotides: 4. This CDR3 is 16 amino acids long. Germline lookup yields CDR1 SGHRS and CDR2 YFSETQ. This CDR3 is CASSHGTSGGQETQYF. The CDR3 DNA follows: TGCGCCAGCAGCCACGGGACTAGCGGGGGACAAGAGACCCAGTACTTC. Full variable domain (missing parts from reference TRBV5-1 and TRBJ2-5): KAGVTQTPRYLIKTRGQQVTLSCSPISGHRSVSWYQQTPGQGLQFLFEYFSETQRNKGNFPGRFSGRQFSNSRSEMNVSTLELGDSALYLCASSHGTSGGQETQYFGPGTRLLVL.